These 23 T cell receptor beta chains originate from one sample sequenced in a study of T-cell memory formation after mild COVID-19. In TCRdb, the 5' RACE reads were re-called with MiXCR into one record per CDR3 protein. The data contain about 200,000 distinct CDR3 sequences, around 15% of them singletons. Sequencing input: PBMCs or a T cell subset sorted from them (not recorded which). The source of these receptors is an adult woman who had mild COVID-19 (a few samples of this study predate the infection). Cell type and time point are not known.

The V call is TRBV18, the J call TRBJ1-3; D unclear. V was pared by 6 bases and J by 1 base, with 4 bases between. Per germline, CDR1 KGHSH and CDR2 LQKENI. The CDR3 is 12 residues long. CDR3 region: CASSDSGNTIYF. The CDR3 nucleotides read TGTGCCAGCTCGGATTCTGGAAACACCATATATTTT.

The genes are TRBV20-1 and TRBJ1-5; D may be TRBD1 (5 bases). From germline, CDR1 is DFQATT and CDR2 SNEGSKA (reference sequence). Trimming took off 3 bases at V and 6 bases at J, with 12 bases between the two ends. The CDR3 covers 13 residues. CDR3 DNA: TGCAGTGCTAGGGGGCCGTGGCCTCAGCCCCAGCATTTT. Protein: CSARGPWPQPQHF.

The J gene is TRBJ2-7, the V gene TRBV2; weak D call: TRBD1 (5 bases). Germline lookup yields CDR1 SNHLY and CDR2 FYNNEI. Between the trimmed V and J ends, which lost 6 bases and 6 bases, there was a span of 15 bases. The CDR3 length is 13 residues. Here the CDR3 reads CASRGPGLTEQYF. The CDR3 coding sequence is TGTGCCAGCAGGGGTCCAGGGTTGACCGAGCAGTACTTC.

V is TRBV2 and J is TRBJ2-7, with TRBD2 identical over 12 bases. The CDR3 extends over 14 amino acids. J gave up 7 bases and V 4 bases, and 5 bases lay outside the gene matches. The germline CDR1 and CDR2 sequences are SNHLY and FYNNEI. As DNA, the CDR3 is TGTGCCAGCAGTGGGACTAGCGGGATGGGGGAGCAGTACTTC. Its translation is CASSGTSGMGEQYF.

The chain employs TRBV6-1 and TRBJ1-2; TRBD1 agrees at 11 bases. Trimming removed 2 bases from V and 7 bases from J; junction bases left unmatched: 6. The V gene's germline CDR1 is MNHNS and CDR2 SASEGT. The CDR3 is 15 amino acids. CDR3 DNA sequence: TGTGCCAGCAGTGAAAGGACAGGGGGCTCGCTTGGCTACACCTTC. Protein sequence: CASSERTGGSLGYTF.

Only a few counts were recorded for this clonotype. The chain uses TRBV5-1 and TRBJ2-7, with 9 bases that match TRBD2. With 0 bases clipped from V and 8 bases from J, the junction kept 9 bases outside the gene matches. Looked up from germline, CDR1 is SGHRS and CDR2 is YFSETQ. This CDR3 comprises 15 residues. The CDR3 nucleotides read TGCGCCAGCAGCTTGGAACTAGCGGGTAGTGGAAAGCAGTACTTC. Its protein product is CASSLELAGSGKQYF. The full variable domain, completed using reference TRBV5-1 and TRBJ2-7, is KAGVTQTPRYLIKTRGQQVTLSCSPISGHRSVSWYQQTPGQGLQFLFEYFSETQRNKGNFPGRFSGRQFSNSRSEMNVSTLELGDSALYLCASSLELAGSGKQYFGPGTRLTVT.

The V call is TRBV5-1, the J call TRBJ1-6, with D unclear. This CDR3 is 13 amino acids long. Germline V gives CDR1 SGHRS, CDR2 YFSETQ. Trimming stripped 2 bases from V and 6 bases from J, with 6 bases between. In nucleotides, the CDR3 is TGCGCCAGCAGCTTCGATGGTAATTCACCCCTCCACTTT. Protein sequence: CASSFDGNSPLHF.

This clonotype was detected a few times. The J gene is TRBJ2-5, the V gene TRBV5-1, with D possibly matching TRBD2 (6 bases). The germline V and J ends were trimmed by 4 bases and 1 base, with 26 bases remaining between them. CDR3 length equals 19 residues. CDR1 SGHRS and CDR2 YFSETQ come from the germline V gene. The CDR3 spells CASSIVRFTGRRVQETQYF. In nucleotides, the CDR3 is TGCGCCAGCAGCATCGTACGATTTACAGGTCGGAGGGTCCAAGAGACCCAGTACTTC.

The rearrangement joins TRBV19 to TRBJ2-7, with TRBD1 identical over 12 bases. The CDR3 runs 14 residues. The germline V gene encodes CDR1 LNHDA and CDR2 SQIVND (reference sequence). V was pared by 4 bases and J by 5 bases, with 3 bases of the junction left unmatched. The CDR3 region is CASSTGQGANEQYF. The CDR3 DNA reads as TGTGCCAGTAGTACGGGACAGGGGGCAAACGAGCAGTACTTC.

V usage is TRBV7-2 and J usage is TRBJ2-7; TRBD2 aligns across 9 bases. Germline V gene data show CDR1 as SGHTA and CDR2 as FQGNSA. The CDR3 runs 16 residues. J was trimmed by 0 bases and V by 6 bases; bases with no gene match: 9. In nucleotides, the CDR3 is TGTGCCAGCAGTTACAGGAGGCGGGGGGGCTCCTACGAGCAGTACTTC. Translation: CASSYRRRGGSYEQYF. Full variable domain (missing parts from reference TRBV7-2 and TRBJ2-7): GAGVSQSPSNKVTEKGKDVELRCDPISGHTALYWYRQSLGQGLEFLIYFQGNSAPDKSGLPSDRFSAERTGGSVSTLTIQRTQQEDSAVYLCASSYRRRGGSYEQYFGPGTRLTVT.

This clonotype came up a few times. This chain links TRBV7-3 with TRBJ2-1, with D perhaps TRBD2 (6 bases). From germline, CDR1 is SGHTA and CDR2 FQGTGA. The V and J ends lost 4 bases and 7 bases respectively, with 14 bases between them. The CDR3 runs 14 residues. As DNA, the CDR3 is TGTGCCAGCAGCTCTCCGACTAGATCGAATGAGCAGTTCTTC. Translated: CASSSPTRSNEQFF. Using reference TRBV7-3 and TRBJ2-1 for the parts outside the CDR3, the full variable domain is GAGVSQTPSNKVTEKGKYVELRCDPISGHTALYWYRQSLGQGPEFLIYFQGTGAADDSGLPNDRFFAVRPEGSVSTLKIQRTERGDSAVYLCASSSPTRSNEQFFGPGTRLTVL.

This clonotype was counted between two and nine times. This chain links TRBV5-1 with TRBJ2-7; 11 bases map to TRBD1. CDR3 length: 16 amino acids. The junction had 4 bases not matched to a gene; V was cut back by 0 bases and J by 2 bases. Germline CDR1 SGHRS, CDR2 YFSETQ. The CDR3: CASSLDGTGGTYEQYF. The DNA for the CDR3 is TGCGCCAGCAGCTTGGACGGGACAGGGGGTACCTACGAGCAGTACTTC. Complete variable domain (other parts from reference TRBV5-1 and TRBJ2-7): KAGVTQTPRYLIKTRGQQVTLSCSPISGHRSVSWYQQTPGQGLQFLFEYFSETQRNKGNFPGRFSGRQFSNSRSEMNVSTLELGDSALYLCASSLDGTGGTYEQYFGPGTRLTVT.

The J gene is TRBJ2-6, the V gene TRBV12-3 or TRBV12-4, with 7 bases lining up with TRBD1. Losses at the gene ends were 11 bases for V and 0 bases for J; bases not matched to a gene: 16. The CDR3 loop spans 18 amino acids. CDR3 DNA sequence: TGTGCCGTTCGGGACAGAATTGCTACTTACTCTGGGGCCAACGTCCTGACTTTC. Translating it yields CAVRDRIATYSGANVLTF.

This clonotype was seen at least ten times. The chain combines TRBV4-1 with TRBJ2-5; D is unresolved. The CDR3 has 13 residues. Germline lookup yields CDR1 MGHRA and CDR2 YSYEKL. V was trimmed by 1 base and J by 5 bases, leaving 8 bases between them. The CDR3 nucleotides are TGCGCCAGCAGCCAAGTTCTCGCGGAGACCCAGTACTTC. Residues: CASSQVLAETQYF.

The sample holds a few counts of this clonotype. This chain joins TRBV4-2 and TRBJ2-3; no reliable D call. V was cut by 0 bases and J by 3 bases, with 7 bases left in between. This CDR3 is built from 14 residues. Germline V gene lookup returns CDR1 LGHNA and CDR2 YNFKEQ. CDR3: CASSQEKLTDTQYF. In nucleotides, the CDR3 is TGTGCCAGCAGCCAAGAGAAGTTAACAGATACGCAGTATTTT.

The sample holds a few counts of this clonotype. The CDR3, as DNA: TGTGCCACCAGTGGTCCGGGGAGGGGCCCCAATCAGCCCCAGCATTTT. Translated: CATSGPGRGPNQPQHF. This chain joins TRBV24-1 and TRBJ1-5, with D possibly TRBD1 on 5 matching bases. Trimming removed 5 bases at V and 3 bases at J, with 16 bases between. Germline CDR1 is KGHDR and CDR2 is SFDVKD. This CDR3 comprises 16 residues.

The chain is built from TRBV4-3 and TRBJ2-1; 7 bases fit TRBD2. CDR3 length: 14 amino acids. Germline V gene sequence: CDR1 LGHNA, CDR2 YSLEER. V lost 0 bases to trimming and J lost 7 bases; unmatched junction nucleotides: 3. The CDR3 coding sequence is TGCGCCAGCAGCCAAGAAGTGGGGGGGAATGAGCAGTTCTTC. It translates to CASSQEVGGNEQFF.

The chain recombines TRBV12-3 or TRBV12-4 with TRBJ1-5; D is possibly TRBD1 (6 bases). This CDR3 spans 14 amino acids. The V end was cut by 6 bases, the J end by 3 bases, with 12 bases between. Written as DNA, the CDR3 is TGTGCCAGCAGGGGAACAGGGTACAATCAGCCCCAGCATTTT. The encoded protein is CASRGTGYNQPQHF.

This clonotype has only a few counts. The V call is TRBV7-2, the J call TRBJ2-7; tentatively, D is TRBD2 (5 bases). The CDR3 has 14 residues. The V gene lost 1 base and the J gene lost 3 bases, with 10 bases spanning the gap. Germline V CDR1 and CDR2: SGHTA, FQGNSA. CDR3 coding DNA: TGTGCCAGCAGCTTAGTCAGCGGAAACTACGAGCAGTACTTC. It encodes CASSLVSGNYEQYF.

Many counts were recorded for this clonotype. The V and J genes are TRBV7-9 and TRBJ2-7; TRBD1 agrees at 7 bases. The V gene's germline CDR1 is SEHNR and CDR2 FQNEAQ (reference sequence). The CDR3 is 14 residues long. The V gene end was trimmed by 1 base and the J gene end by 2 bases; junction bases not matched to a gene: 2. CDR3 sequence reads: CASSLGQGAYEQYF. The CDR3 DNA reads as TGTGCCAGCAGCTTAGGGCAGGGGGCCTACGAGCAGTACTTC.

The V call is TRBV5-1, the J call TRBJ2-2; D remains unclear. There are 16 residues in the CDR3. V was cut by 0 bases and J by 3 bases, with 12 bases left in between. The germline CDR1 and CDR2 sequences are SGHRS and YFSETQ. The CDR3 bases are TGCGCCAGCAGCTTGGCCGGCAGAGACTACACCGGGGAGCTGTTTTTT. Translation gives CASSLAGRDYTGELFF.

The V and J genes are TRBV5-4 and TRBJ2-7; TRBD1 matches 9 bases. Germline CDR1 reads SGHNT; CDR2 reads YYREEE (reference sequence). The CDR3 runs 15 residues. V was pared by 4 bases and J by 0 bases, with 5 bases of the junction left unmatched. The CDR3 here is CASSLRDRDSYEQYF. The CDR3 coding sequence is TGTGCCAGCAGCCTCAGGGACAGGGACTCCTACGAGCAGTACTTC.

The V call is TRBV12-3 or TRBV12-4, the J call TRBJ2-1; TRBD1 matches at 9 bases. The CDR3 has 16 amino acids. V shed 5 bases and J 3 bases; nucleotides not matched to a gene: 8. The CDR3 region has the DNA TGTGCCAGCAGTGCCGGGACAGGGACTCTCTACAATGAGCAGTTCTTC. Encoded protein: CASSAGTGTLYNEQFF.